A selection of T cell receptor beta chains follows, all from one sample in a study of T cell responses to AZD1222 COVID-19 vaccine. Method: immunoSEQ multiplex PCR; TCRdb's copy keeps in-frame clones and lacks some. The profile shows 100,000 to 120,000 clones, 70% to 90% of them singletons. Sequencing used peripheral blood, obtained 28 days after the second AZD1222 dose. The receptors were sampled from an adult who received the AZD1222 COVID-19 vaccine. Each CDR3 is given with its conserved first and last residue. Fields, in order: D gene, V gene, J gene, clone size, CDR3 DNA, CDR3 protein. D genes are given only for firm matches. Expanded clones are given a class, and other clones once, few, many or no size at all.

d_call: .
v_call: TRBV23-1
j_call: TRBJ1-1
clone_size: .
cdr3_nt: TGCGCCAGCGTGGGTCGAGGGCTTAAAGCTAGTGAAGCTTTCTTT
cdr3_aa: CASVGRGLKASEAFF

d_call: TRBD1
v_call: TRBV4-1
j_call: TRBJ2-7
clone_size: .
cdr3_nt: TGCGCCAGCAGCCAAGCCCTTAGGACAGGGGGCGGTTACGAGCAGTACTTC
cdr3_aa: CASSQALRTGGGYEQYF

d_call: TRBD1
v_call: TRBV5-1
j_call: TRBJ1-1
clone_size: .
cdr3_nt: TGCGCCAGCAGCAGGACAGGGGGCGGCACTGAAGCTTTCTTT
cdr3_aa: CASSRTGGGTEAFF

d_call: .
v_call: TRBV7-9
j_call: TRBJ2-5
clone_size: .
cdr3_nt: TGTGCCAGCCAAGAATCGGCTCGGAGCTTGTATGAGACCCAGTACTTC
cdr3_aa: CASQESARSLYETQYF

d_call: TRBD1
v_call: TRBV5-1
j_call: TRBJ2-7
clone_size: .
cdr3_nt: TGCGCCAGCAGCTTCACCGGGACAGGGGTCTACGAGCAGTACTTC
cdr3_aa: CASSFTGTGVYEQYF

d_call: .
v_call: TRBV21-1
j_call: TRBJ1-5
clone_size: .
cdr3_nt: TGTGCCAGCAGCTTGTTGTATTTAGTGGTCAGGCCCTCTAGGAAAAATAGCAATCAGCCCCAGCATTTT
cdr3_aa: CASSLLYLVVRPSRKNSNQPQHF

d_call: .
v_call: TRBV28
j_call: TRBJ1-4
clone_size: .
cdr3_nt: TGTGCCAGCAGTTATGGGGACCGATCTAATGAAAAACTGTTTTTT
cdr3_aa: CASSYGDRSNEKLFF

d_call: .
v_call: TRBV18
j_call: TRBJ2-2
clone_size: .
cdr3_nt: TGTGCCAGCTCACCACGGACGGGGAACACCGGGGAGCTGTTTTTT
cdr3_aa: CASSPRTGNTGELFF

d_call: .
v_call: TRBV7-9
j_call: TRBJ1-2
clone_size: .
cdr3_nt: TGTGCCAGCAGCCCATACGATTTGGGCTACACCTTC
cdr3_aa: CASSPYDLGYTF

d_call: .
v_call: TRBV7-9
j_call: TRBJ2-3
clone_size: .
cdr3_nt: TGTGCCAGCAGCCCCAGAGGGGTAGCGCTGACAGATACGCAGTATTTT
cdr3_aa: CASSPRGVALTDTQYF

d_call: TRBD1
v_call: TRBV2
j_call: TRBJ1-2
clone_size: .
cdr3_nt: TGTGCCAGCAGTGTGGGACAGGGCCGAGGCTACACCTTC
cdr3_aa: CASSVGQGRGYTF

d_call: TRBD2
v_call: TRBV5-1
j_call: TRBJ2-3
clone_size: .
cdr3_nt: TGCGCCAGCAGCTCCCTAGCGGGAGTGAGAGATACGCAGTATTTT
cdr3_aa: CASSSLAGVRDTQYF

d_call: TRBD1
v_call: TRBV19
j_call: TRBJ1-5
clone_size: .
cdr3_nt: TGTGCCAGTAGTACGGGGACAGGGAGGAATCAGCCCCAGCATTTT
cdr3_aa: CASSTGTGRNQPQHF

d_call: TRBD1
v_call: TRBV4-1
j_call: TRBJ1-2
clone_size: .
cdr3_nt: TGCGCCAGCAGCCACGGGACAGGGTTTGGCTACACCTTC
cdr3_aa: CASSHGTGFGYTF

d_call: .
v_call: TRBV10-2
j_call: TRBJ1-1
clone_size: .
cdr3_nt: TGCGCCAGCAGGGAGAGTAGACAGATGAACACTGAAGCTTTCTTT
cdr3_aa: CASRESRQMNTEAFF

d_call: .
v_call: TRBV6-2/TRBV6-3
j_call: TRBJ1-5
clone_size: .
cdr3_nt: TGTGCCAGCAGCCCTACTTGGGTTACTCCTTCCCAGCCCCAGCATTTT
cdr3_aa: CASSPTWVTPSQPQHF

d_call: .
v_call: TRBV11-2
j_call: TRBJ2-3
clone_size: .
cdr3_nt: TGTGCCAGCAGCTCCTACGGGGATACGCAGTATTTT
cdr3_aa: CASSSYGDTQYF

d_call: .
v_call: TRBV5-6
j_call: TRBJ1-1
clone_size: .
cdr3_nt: TGTGCCAGCAGGGGGGAGAACACTGAAGCTTTCTTT
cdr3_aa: CASRGENTEAFF

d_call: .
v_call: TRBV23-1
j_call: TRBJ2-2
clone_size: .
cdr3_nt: TGCGCCAGCCTCTACCCAGGGGCCCCTGGGGAGCTGTTTTTT
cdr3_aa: CASLYPGAPGELFF

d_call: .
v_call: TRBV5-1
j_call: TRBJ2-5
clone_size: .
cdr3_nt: TGCGCCAGCAGCTCCGGGACTCCGGGGGAGACCCAGTACTTC
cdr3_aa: CASSSGTPGETQYF

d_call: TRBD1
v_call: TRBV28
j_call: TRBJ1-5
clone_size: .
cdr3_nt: TGTGCCAGCAGTGTGGGGGGACAGGGGAGACAGCCCCAGCATTTT
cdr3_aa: CASSVGGQGRQPQHF

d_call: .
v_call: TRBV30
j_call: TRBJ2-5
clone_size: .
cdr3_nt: TGTGCCTGGTGGTCCCCCACGGATATACGAGAGACCCAGTACTTC
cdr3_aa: CAWWSPTDIRETQYF

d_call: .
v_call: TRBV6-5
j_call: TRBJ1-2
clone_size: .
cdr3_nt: TGTGCCAGCAGCCCCGAACCAGGCTATGGCTACACCTTC
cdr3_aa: CASSPEPGYGYTF

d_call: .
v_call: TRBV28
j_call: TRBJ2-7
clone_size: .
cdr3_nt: TGTGCCAGCAGTCCCCCGGACTGGAGCTCCTACGAGCAGTACTTC
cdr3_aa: CASSPPDWSSYEQYF

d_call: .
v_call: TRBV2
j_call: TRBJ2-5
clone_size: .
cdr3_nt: TGTGCCAGCAGTTCAGGGGAGCAAGAGACCCAGTACTTC
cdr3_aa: CASSSGEQETQYF

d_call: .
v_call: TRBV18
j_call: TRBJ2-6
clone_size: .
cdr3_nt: TGTGCCAGCTCGCGAACAGGGTCTGGGGCCAACGTCCTGACTTTC
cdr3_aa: CASSRTGSGANVLTF

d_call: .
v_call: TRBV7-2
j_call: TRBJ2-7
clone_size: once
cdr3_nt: TGTGCCAGCAGCTTAGCACGCGGGTTCTCCTACGAGCAGTACTTC
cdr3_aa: CASSLARGFSYEQYF

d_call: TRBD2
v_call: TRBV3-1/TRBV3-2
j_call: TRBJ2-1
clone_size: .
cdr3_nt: TGTGCCAGCAGGACTAGCGGGGGGGCTTACTACAATGAGCAGTTCTTC
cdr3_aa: CASRTSGGAYYNEQFF

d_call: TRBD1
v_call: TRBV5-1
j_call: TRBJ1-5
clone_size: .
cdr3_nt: TGCGCCAGCCGGTTTTCCCCCGGACAGGATCAGCCCCAGCATTTT
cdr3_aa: CASRFSPGQDQPQHF

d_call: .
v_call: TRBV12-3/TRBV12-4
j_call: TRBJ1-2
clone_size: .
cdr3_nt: TGTGCCAGCAGTTTTGGGGATTGGGGCTACACCTTC
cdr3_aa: CASSFGDWGYTF

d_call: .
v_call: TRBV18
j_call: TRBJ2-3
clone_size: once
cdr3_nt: TGTGCCAGCTCACTAGGGGCATCCACGGGGACAGATACGCAGTATTTT
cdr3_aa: CASSLGASTGTDTQYF

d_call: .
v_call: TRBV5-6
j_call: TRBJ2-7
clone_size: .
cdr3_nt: TGTGCCAGCAGCTTGTGGGCAGGGCCCTTAGGATACGAGCAGTACTTC
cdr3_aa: CASSLWAGPLGYEQYF

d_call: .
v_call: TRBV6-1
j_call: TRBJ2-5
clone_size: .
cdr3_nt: TGTGCCAGCAGAGGGGAGTTGGTGACCCAGTACTTC
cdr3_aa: CASRGELVTQYF

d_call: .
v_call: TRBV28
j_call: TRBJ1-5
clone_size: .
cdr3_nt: TGTGCCAGCAGTCCGCCGCAGGGCGGTCAGCCCCAGCATTTT
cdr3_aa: CASSPPQGGQPQHF

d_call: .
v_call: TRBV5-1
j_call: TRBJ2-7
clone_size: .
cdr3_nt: TGCGCCAGCAGCTTGGGACAGGTCGACGAGCAGTACTTC
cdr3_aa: CASSLGQVDEQYF

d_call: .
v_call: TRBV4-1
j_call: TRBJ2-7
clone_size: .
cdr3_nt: TGCGCCAGCAGCCAAGGGGAAGACGTAACCGGCCGCGAGCAGTACTTC
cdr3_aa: CASSQGEDVTGREQYF

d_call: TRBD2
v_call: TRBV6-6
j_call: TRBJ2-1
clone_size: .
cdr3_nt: TGTGCCAGCTTGAGGGAGGGCTCCTACAATGAGCAGTTCTTC
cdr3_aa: CASLREGSYNEQFF

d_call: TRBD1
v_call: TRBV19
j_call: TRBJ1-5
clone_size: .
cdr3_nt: TGTGCCAGTAGGTATGACAGGGGTAATCAGCCCCAGCATTTT
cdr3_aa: CASRYDRGNQPQHF

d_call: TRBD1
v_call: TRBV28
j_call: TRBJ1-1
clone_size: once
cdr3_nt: TGTGCCAGCAGTTTACCCTCTTCGACAGGGACCCTTGGGGCTTTCTTT
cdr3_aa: CASSLPSSTGTLGAFF

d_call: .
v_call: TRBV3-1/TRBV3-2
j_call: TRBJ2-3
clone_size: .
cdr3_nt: TGTGCCAGCAGCCAAGATTTTGCCACAGATACGCAGTATTTT
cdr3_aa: CASSQDFATDTQYF

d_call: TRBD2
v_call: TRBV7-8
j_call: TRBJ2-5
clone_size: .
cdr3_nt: TGTGCCAGCAGCTTAGCTGGGCTAGCGGGGGCCCAAGAGACCCAGTACTTC
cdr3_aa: CASSLAGLAGAQETQYF

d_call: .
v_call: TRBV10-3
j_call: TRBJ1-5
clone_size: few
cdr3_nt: TGTGCCATCAGTGAGTCCCTCGGGAATCAGCCCCAGCATTTT
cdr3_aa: CAISESLGNQPQHF

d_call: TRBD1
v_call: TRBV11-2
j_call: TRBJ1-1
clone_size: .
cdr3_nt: TGTGCCAGCAGCACCGGGACAGGGTCGGCTTTCTTT
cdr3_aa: CASSTGTGSAFF

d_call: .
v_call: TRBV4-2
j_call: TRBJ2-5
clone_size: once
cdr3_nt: TGTGCCAGCAGCCAAGATTTGTGGGCCCCGGAGACCCAGTACTTC
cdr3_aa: CASSQDLWAPETQYF

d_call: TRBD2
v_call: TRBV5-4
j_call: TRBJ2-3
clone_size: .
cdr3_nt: TGTGCCAGCAGCTTGACTAGCGGGGGTGGCACAGATACGCAGTATTTT
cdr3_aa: CASSLTSGGGTDTQYF

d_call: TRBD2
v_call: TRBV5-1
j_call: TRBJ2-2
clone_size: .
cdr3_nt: TGCGCCAGCAGCTTTGGACTAGGATCGTCCGGGGAGCTGTTTTTT
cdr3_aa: CASSFGLGSSGELFF

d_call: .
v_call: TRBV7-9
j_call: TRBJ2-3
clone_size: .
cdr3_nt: TGTGCCAGCAGCCGGAGCACAGATACGCAGTATTTT
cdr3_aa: CASSRSTDTQYF

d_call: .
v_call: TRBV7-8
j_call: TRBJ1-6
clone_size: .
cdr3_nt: TGTGCCAGCAGCTTAGTTCCGGACATGGGTTCACCCCTCCACTTT
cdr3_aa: CASSLVPDMGSPLHF

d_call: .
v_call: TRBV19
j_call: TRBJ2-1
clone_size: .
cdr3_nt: TGTGCCAGTAGTATATTAGGGTTCAATGAGCAGTTCTTC
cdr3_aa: CASSILGFNEQFF

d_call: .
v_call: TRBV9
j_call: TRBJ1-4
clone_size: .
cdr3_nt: TGTGCCAGCAGCGCAGATAGACGGGAAAAACTGTTTTTT
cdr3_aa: CASSADRREKLFF

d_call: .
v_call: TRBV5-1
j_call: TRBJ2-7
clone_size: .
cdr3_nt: TGCGCCAGCAGCGGGGACACCCCTGGGTACGAGCAGTACTTC
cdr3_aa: CASSGDTPGYEQYF

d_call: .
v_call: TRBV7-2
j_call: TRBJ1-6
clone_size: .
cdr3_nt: TGTGCCAGCAGCTTAGCTCTACAGGGATCCTATAATTCACCCCTCCACTTT
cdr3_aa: CASSLALQGSYNSPLHF

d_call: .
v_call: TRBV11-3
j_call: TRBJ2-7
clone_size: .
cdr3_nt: TGTGCCAGCAGCTCCCCGGGGGCGCATTTGTTTGAGCAGTACTTC
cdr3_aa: CASSSPGAHLFEQYF

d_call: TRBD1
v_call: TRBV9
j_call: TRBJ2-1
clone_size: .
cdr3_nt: TGTGCCAGCAGCGTCTCCCAACCGGGACAGGGAGTAGATGAGCAGTTCTTC
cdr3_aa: CASSVSQPGQGVDEQFF

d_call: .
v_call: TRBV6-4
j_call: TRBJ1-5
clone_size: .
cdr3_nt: TGTGCCAGCAGTGACGGTACCTCTAATCAGCCCCAGCATTTT
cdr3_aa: CASSDGTSNQPQHF

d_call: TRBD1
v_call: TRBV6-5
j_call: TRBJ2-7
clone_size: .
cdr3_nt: TGTGCCAGCAGTTACTCTCTACAGGGGGCCTACGAGCAGTACTTC
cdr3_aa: CASSYSLQGAYEQYF